A single sample is the source of the 3 T cell receptor beta chains below, sequenced in a study of tissue T cells after allogeneic stem cell transplantation. The repertoire was sequenced with immunoSEQ multiplex PCR; TCRdb's copy has only in-frame clones and lacks some. The sample has about 28,000 clones, around 86% seen once. This material consisted of blood, taken before transplantation. These receptors came from a woman aged 18 to 55 who later had graft-versus-host disease after an allogeneic stem cell transplant.

This clone was counted a few times. This rearrangement joins TRBV7-8 to TRBJ2-7; 7 bases map to TRBD1. The CDR3 length is 16 residues. The junction had 5 bases not matched to a gene; V was cut back by 0 bases and J by 0 bases. Germline loops: CDR1 SGHVS, CDR2 FQNEAQ. The CDR3 here is CASSLAGTASSYEQYF. The CDR3 DNA reads as TGTGCCAGCAGCTTAGCCGGGACAGCCAGCTCCTACGAGCAGTACTTC.

This chain connects TRBV19 to TRBJ1-1; no clear D. V was cut by 5 bases and J by 2 bases, with 9 bases left in between. CDR1 is LNHDA, CDR2 SQIVND, per germline (reference sequence). The CDR3 is 13 amino acids. DNA for the CDR3: TGTGCCAGTAGTCTTACGCAAAACACTGAAGCTTTCTTT. It encodes CASSLTQNTEAFF.

This clone was seen only once. Written as DNA, the CDR3 is TGTGCCTGGAGTGTACGGGGGAATCAGCCCCAGCATTTT. As protein: CAWSVRGNQPQHF. This rearrangement joins TRBV30 to TRBJ1-5; weak D call: TRBD1 (5 bases). The CDR3 loop spans 13 amino acids. V dropped 0 bases and J dropped 4 bases, with 7 bases sitting between them. CDR1 GTSNPN and CDR2 SVGIG come from the germline V gene (reference sequence).